This TCR beta chain emerged from a study of blood T cell repertoires in COVID-19. Authors' methods: Reference gene primers were amplified, and this amplification served to estimate nucleated cell counts. Repertoires were generated with immunoSEQ multiplex PCR, while TCRdb's copy carries only in-frame clones and drops some. That table gives V, J and clone size, and the DNA gave D and trimming. The sample lists some 57,000 clones, 91% occurring once. Germline loops: CDR1 SGDLS, CDR2 YYNGEE. V lost 4 bases to trimming and J lost 0 bases; unmatched junction nucleotides: 4. This CDR3 spans 15 amino acids. The TCR sequence derives from a man aged 45 to 65 with active COVID-19. The V gene is TRBV9, the J gene TRBJ2-1; 7 bases match TRBD1. Sequenced material: peripheral blood. This CDR3 reads CASSRDSSSYNEQFF. CDR3 coding DNA: TGTGCCAGCAGCCGGGACAGTAGCTCCTACAATGAGCAGTTCTTC.